A single sample gave rise to the 2 T cell receptor beta chains below, sequenced in a study of blood T cell repertoires in COVID-19 (dated by TCRdb to about 2020). The receptor library was made with the immunoSEQ multiplex PCR assay. TCRdb re-hosts the immuneACCESS table, in-frame sequences only. Its copies lack some clones; in the studies checked, an unresolved V gene accounts for under half of them, and the cause for the rest is not known. Here the sample has about 190,000 clones; roughly 80% occur a single time. Less than 20% of the sample rests with the top ten. The sequenced material came from peripheral blood. Every receptor here comes from a human donor in a cohort sampled during active COVID-19.

The chain employs TRBV24-1 and TRBJ2-2; possible D gene TRBD1, 5 bases. From germline, CDR1 is KGHDR and CDR2 SFDVKD. There are 13 residues in the CDR3. Trimming removed 4 bases at V and 6 bases at J, with 8 bases between. CDR3 amino acids: CATSEGVSGELFF. In DNA form, the CDR3 reads TGTGCCACCAGTGAAGGGGTTTCCGGGGAGCTGTTTTTT.

This chain joins TRBV12-5 and TRBJ2-2; possible D gene TRBD1, 6 bases. Deletions cut 0 bases from V and 2 bases from J, with 25 bases between. The CDR3 loop spans 21 amino acids. In germline, CDR1 is LGHNT, CDR2 FRNRAP. The CDR3 DNA sequence: TGTGCTAGTGGTTTGGTATGGGCAGGGGATCTCCGCTATGGAAACACCGGGGAGCTGTTTTTT. Translated, it gives CASGLVWAGDLRYGNTGELFF.